This T cell receptor beta chain was recovered during a study of T cell clusters in autoimmune cytopenias. Study-wide background: TRB sequencing had a median around 50,000 reads and about 2,400 distinct clonotypes per sample.

TRB was amplified by touch-down multiplex PCR, primer pools A and B combined. TCRdb reprocessed the multiplex PCR reads; each CDR3 protein has one entry and no DNA is given. The sample data list over 3,000 distinct CDR3 sequences. Study outcomes and limitations: TRB repertoire shifts in secondary cytopenia and chronic lymphocytic leukemia mostly reflected lymphoma, not autoimmunity. Active autoimmune hepatitis patients had approximately 3-fold fewer exclusive TRB clusters than healthy donors. Primary autoimmune cytopenia patients appeared to lack physiological T cell clusters present in healthy donors.

CDR3 length: 15 residues. A remark on this clonotype: Its cognate antigen is unknown.

Some 39,000 genome equivalents of blood DNA were amplified for TRB. Sequencing used peripheral blood. The V gene is TRBV12-3 or TRBV12-4, the J gene TRBJ1-5; with no DNA, the TCRdb D assignment of TRBD1 cannot be verified. This receptor was obtained from a human donor with an autoimmune cytopenia or autoimmune hepatitis (not recorded which). CDR3 protein: CASSQTGIGYQPQHF.